The rows below give T cell receptor beta chains drawn from one sample of a study of T cells in Graves' hyperthyroidism and ophthalmopathy. TCRdb itself ran the multiplex PCR reads through MiXCR, one entry per CDR3 protein. The profile shows 700,000 to 950,000 distinct CDR3 sequences, about a third of them singletons. Material for sequencing was blood. Every receptor here comes from a woman in her thirties or forties with Graves' hyperthyroidism. Both conserved end residues are part of each CDR3. D genes are given only for firm matches. Size is omitted from some rows. Given values are once, few, many or a class for expanded clones.

CDR3 length	V gene	J gene	D gene	clone size	CDR3 protein	CDR3 DNA
14	TRBV18	TRBJ2-5	.	few	CASSLYGDQETQYF	TGTGCCAGCTCTCTGTATGGGGACCAAGAGACCCAGTACTTC
14	TRBV11-2	TRBJ2-7	.	many	CASSLEFAGHEQYF	TGTGCCAGCAGCTTAGAATTCGCAGGCCACGAGCAGTACTTC
14	TRBV20-1	TRBJ1-2	.	few	CSARVWSRGDGYTF	TGCAGTGCTAGAGTGTGGTCAAGGGGGGATGGCTACACCTTC
12	TRBV5-6	TRBJ2-2	.	.	CASWIGVGELFF	TGTGCCAGCTGGATAGGGGTCGGGGAGCTGTTTTTT
14	TRBV27	TRBJ1-3	.	.	CASSSRYPGNTIYF	TGTGCCAGCAGTTCAAGATACCCTGGAAACACCATATATTTT
13	TRBV20-1	TRBJ2-5	TRBD2	.	CSAGLAGDETQYF	TGCAGTGCAGGACTAGCGGGAGATGAGACCCAGTACTTC
13	TRBV7-8	TRBJ1-5	.	.	CASSLDHSRPQHF	TGTGCCAGCAGCTTAGATCATAGTCGGCCCCAGCATTTT
12	TRBV29-1	TRBJ2-7	TRBD1	.	CSLGTGVHEQYF	TGCAGCTTAGGGACAGGGGTCCACGAGCAGTACTTC
17	TRBV20-1	TRBJ2-5	.	few	CSATKFRGGQYQETQYF	TGCAGTGCTACAAAATTCAGGGGGGGCCAGTACCAAGAGACCCAGTACTTC
15	TRBV6-1	TRBJ2-2	TRBD2	.	CASRSSGGAAGELFF	TGTGCCAGCAGGTCTAGCGGGGGGGCCGCCGGGGAGCTGTTTTTT
13	TRBV9	TRBJ1-2	.	many	CASSVDGSYGYTF	TGTGCCAGCAGCGTCGACGGAAGCTATGGCTACACCTTC
13	TRBV30	TRBJ1-2	.	few	CAWIPRGNYGYTF	TGTGCCTGGATCCCAAGGGGGAACTATGGCTACACCTTC
16	TRBV5-1	TRBJ1-1	.	.	CASSLAGEVWGTEAFF	TGCGCCAGCAGCTTGGCCGGTGAGGTGTGGGGCACTGAAGCTTTCTTT
15	TRBV29-1	TRBJ2-7	.	many	CSVVPPGRGTYEQYF	TGCAGCGTTGTACCCCCGGGACGCGGAACTTACGAGCAGTACTTC
16	TRBV7-9	TRBJ2-2	.	.	CASSQEKGANTGELLF	TGTGCCAGCAGCCAAGAGAAAGGGGCGAACACCGGGGAGCTGCTTTTT
16	TRBV6-1	TRBJ2-7	.	.	CASSYGHARKNYEQYF	TGTGCCAGCAGTTACGGGCATGCACGGAAGAACTACGAGCAGTACTTC
13	TRBV7-2	TRBJ1-3	.	.	CASSAGAGNTIYF	TGTGCCAGCAGCGCAGGGGCTGGAAACACCATATATTTT
17	TRBV13	TRBJ2-6	TRBD1	.	CASSLFDRDPGADVLTF	TGTGCCAGCAGCTTATTCGACAGGGATCCTGGGGCCGACGTCCTGACTTTC
14	TRBV10-1	TRBJ2-3	TRBD1	many	CASSESAQGNTQYF	TGCGCCAGCAGTGAGTCGGCACAGGGGAATACGCAGTATTTT
12	TRBV29-1	TRBJ1-2	.	.	CSVRSSYYGYTF	TGCAGCGTTCGGTCATCGTATTATGGCTACACCTTC
13	TRBV7-8	TRBJ2-7	.	.	CASGPPVSYEQYF	TGTGCCAGCGGCCCCCCAGTATCTTACGAGCAGTACTTC
15	TRBV24-1	TRBJ2-5	TRBD1	many	CATSDWTGEMETQYF	TGTGCCACCAGTGACTGGACAGGGGAGATGGAGACCCAGTACTTC
15	TRBV6-5	TRBJ1-1	.	.	CASSSLNTGYTEAFF	TGTGCCAGCAGTTCGCTGAATACGGGCTACACTGAAGCTTTCTTT
15	TRBV12-3/TRBV12-4	TRBJ1-2	.	.	CASSLVPGSNYGYTF	TGTGCCAGCAGTTTAGTCCCGGGTTCTAACTATGGCTACACCTTC
9	TRBV10-1	TRBJ2-7	.	few	CASWCEQYF	TGCGCCAGCTGGTGCGAGCAGTACTTC
13	TRBV12-3/TRBV12-4	TRBJ2-7	.	.	CASSDRGADEQYF	TGTGCCAGCAGTGATAGGGGGGCGGACGAGCAGTACTTC
15	TRBV14	TRBJ1-2	TRBD1	many	CASRSTGTGNYGYTF	TGTGCCAGCAGGTCGACCGGGACAGGGAACTATGGCTACACCTTC
14	TRBV7-2	TRBJ1-1	.	.	CASSLAAGETEAFF	TGTGCCAGCAGCCTCGCTGCAGGGGAGACTGAAGCTTTCTTT
15	TRBV19	TRBJ1-5	.	once	CAWSDLGGRGQPQHF	TGTGCCTGGAGTGATCTTGGCGGGAGGGGTCAGCCCCAGCATTTT
13	TRBV12-3/TRBV12-4	TRBJ2-3	.	.	CASSFQHTDTQYF	TGTGCCAGCAGTTTTCAGCACACAGATACGCAGTATTTT
17	TRBV19	TRBJ1-1	TRBD1	few	CASSIRGQGVLNTEAFF	TGTGCCAGTAGTATTCGGGGACAGGGAGTGTTGAACACTGAAGCTTTCTTT